This entry is about one T cell receptor (beta chain). No antigen is known for it. Template switching (which added a universal primer site) was used, and cDNA carried unique molecular identifiers. TCRdb used MiXCR to reprocess the 5' RACE reads, holding one entry per CDR3 protein. The repertoire holds some 600,000 distinct CDR3 sequences, with under 8.5% as singletons. These data come from a study of identical twins. Trimming took off 4 bases at V and 0 bases at J, with 10 bases between the two ends. The CDR3 contains 16 residues. CDR1 is KGHSH and CDR2 is LQKENI in the germline V gene. Study-wide points: Low generation-probability sequences were in excess among twin-shared out-of-frame alpha sequences.

In addition, the sample was reused for a study of yellow fever vaccine responses in identical twins. This second study says: Twins' vaccine T cell responses were reported to seem partly convergent and partly personalized.

Input material: PBMCs. The clonotype was recovered from a woman younger than 35 in good health. The chain couples TRBV18 to TRBJ2-6; D gene ambiguous. The CDR3 region is CASSLFERSGANVLTF. The CDR3 bases are TGTGCCAGCTCACTTTTTGAACGCTCTGGGGCCAACGTCCTGACTTTC.